The rows below give T cell receptor beta chains drawn from one sample of a study of control samples from healthy donors and cancer patients. Using immunoSEQ multiplex PCR, the repertoire was profiled, and TCRdb retains in-frame clones only, with some absent. The sample carries around 250,000 clones, roughly 80% recorded once. Sequenced material: PBMCs. These receptors came from a woman in her sixties with lung cancer. The CDR3 runs from the conserved cysteine through the conserved F or W. Fields, in order: clone size, D gene, V gene, J gene, CDR3 DNA, CDR3 protein. D genes are given only for firm matches. The listing skips clone size in some rows; elsewhere it reads once, few, many or a size class.

>-|TRBD2|TRBV7-2|TRBJ2-5
TGTGCCAGCAGCTCCCGATCGGGACTAACCGAGACCCAGTACTTC
CASSSRSGLTETQYF
>-|-|TRBV28|TRBJ1-2
TGTGCCAGCATTACCCGGGACCTTTATGGCTACACCTTC
CASITRDLYGYTF
>-|-|TRBV27|TRBJ2-3
TGTGCCGGCGCTATGGGCAGGGGTGATACGCAGTATTTT
CAGAMGRGDTQYF
>-|TRBD2|TRBV7-9|TRBJ2-3
TGTGCCAGCAGCTTCGGGTTGGGGAGGGCCCGAGGGGCAGATACGCAGTATTTT
CASSFGLGRARGADTQYF
>-|TRBD1|TRBV28|TRBJ1-2
TGTGCCGGGTGGGACAGAGAAGGAGGCTACACCTTC
CAGWDREGGYTF
>-|TRBD1|TRBV5-1|TRBJ2-7
TGCGCCAGCAGCCCCCAGACAGGGCAACCCCACGAGCAGTACTTC
CASSPQTGQPHEQYF
>-|-|TRBV28|TRBJ2-7
TGTGCCAGCAGCCGATACTACGAGCAGTACTTC
CASSRYYEQYF
>-|-|TRBV30|TRBJ1-3
TGTGCCTGGAGCCTATCCGGTTTGGGCTCCACATATTTT
CAWSLSGLGSTYF
>-|TRBD1|TRBV19|TRBJ1-5
TGTGCCAGTAGCCCCGGGTCCGGGACAGGCAATCAGCCCCAGCATTTT
CASSPGSGTGNQPQHF
>-|-|TRBV21-1|TRBJ1-4
TGTGCCAGCAGCAAAGGGGGACAGGGCCATGAAAAACTGTTTTTT
CASSKGGQGHEKLFF
>-|-|TRBV19|TRBJ1-2
TGTGCCAGTAGTACAGGGCGGATGAGTGGCTACACCTTC
CASSTGRMSGYTF
>-|-|TRBV6-1|TRBJ1-6
TGTGCCAGCAGTGAATGGGGTAGATTAAGCTCCTATAATTCACCCCTCCACTTT
CASSEWGRLSSYNSPLHF
>-|TRBD2|TRBV3-1/TRBV3-2|TRBJ2-2
TGTGCCAGCAGGCGAAGCGGGGGAAACACCGGGGAGCTGTTTTTT
CASRRSGGNTGELFF
>-|-|TRBV19|TRBJ1-2
TGTGCCAGTAGTAACAGTAACTATGGCTACACCTTC
CASSNSNYGYTF
>-|-|TRBV5-4|TRBJ1-5
TGTGCCAGCAGCTCGGGGCAGGGAAATCAGCCCCAGCATTTT
CASSSGQGNQPQHF
>-|-|TRBV30|TRBJ1-1
TGTGCCTGGAGTGCCCCCGGGACACTGAACACTGAAGCTTTCTTT
CAWSAPGTLNTEAFF
>-|-|TRBV11-2|TRBJ2-2
TGTGCCAGCAGCCATACGGTTCCCGGGGAGCTGTTTTTT
CASSHTVPGELFF
>-|-|TRBV2|TRBJ1-5
TGTGCCAGCTCAGGGGCTCCAAATCAGCCCCAGCATTTT
CASSGAPNQPQHF
>-|-|TRBV6-2/TRBV6-3|TRBJ2-7
TGTGCCAGCAGCCGGGGGGCCACCTACGAGCAGTACTTC
CASSRGATYEQYF
>-|-|TRBV18|TRBJ1-5
TGTGCCAGCTCACCACCGGTTTCAGGGAGGGATCAGCCCCAGCATTTT
CASSPPVSGRDQPQHF
>-|-|TRBV5-6|TRBJ2-3
TGTGCCAGCAGCTTCTTACAGGGAGGCACAGATACGCAGTATTTT
CASSFLQGGTDTQYF
>-|-|TRBV2|TRBJ2-2
TGTGCCAGTCGGGGAGACACCGGGGAGCTGTTTTTT
CASRGDTGELFF
>few|-|TRBV28|TRBJ1-1
TGTGCCAGCAGTCCGGGACACCCGAACACTGAAGCTTTCTTT
CASSPGHPNTEAFF
>-|-|TRBV5-8|TRBJ1-1
TGTGCCAGCAGCCTACTTTGGGGGGGGCGTGCTGAAGCTTTCTTT
CASSLLWGGRAEAFF
>-|TRBD1|TRBV2|TRBJ2-7
TGTGCCAGCATAGGACAGGGAGGTTACGAGCAGTACTTC
CASIGQGGYEQYF
>-|-|TRBV5-5|TRBJ1-3
TGTGCCAGCAGTACTCTAGGACGAGCTGCTGGAAACACCATATATTTT
CASSTLGRAAGNTIYF
>-|-|TRBV28|TRBJ1-2
TGTGCCAGCACCGTCCTAGGTTTACACTATGGCTACACCTTC
CASTVLGLHYGYTF
>-|TRBD1|TRBV5-1|TRBJ2-7
TGCGCCAGCAGCTCCGAGGACAGGGGCATCGAGCAGTACTTC
CASSSEDRGIEQYF
>-|-|TRBV5-1|TRBJ1-1
TGCGCCAGCAGCTTGGTGTCGAACACTGAAGCTTTCTTT
CASSLVSNTEAFF
>-|-|TRBV5-5|TRBJ2-5
TGTGCCAGCAGTCTGGGGACTTGGGAGACCCAGTACTTC
CASSLGTWETQYF
>-|TRBD1|TRBV2|TRBJ2-7
TGTGCCAGCAGTGAAAGGGGACAGGGAGGTTACGAGCAGTACTTC
CASSERGQGGYEQYF
>-|-|TRBV4-1|TRBJ1-2
TGCGCCAGCAGCCAAGAGTTCGGAGGCTACACCTTC
CASSQEFGGYTF
>-|TRBD1|TRBV6-5|TRBJ2-7
TGTGCCAGCAGCCCCGGGACAGGGAGTTCCTACGAGCAGTACTTC
CASSPGTGSSYEQYF
>once|-|TRBV4-2|TRBJ1-1
TGTGCCAGCAGCCAGGGGACGTACGGGGGGACTGAAGCTTTCTTT
CASSQGTYGGTEAFF
>-|-|TRBV7-9|TRBJ2-5
TGTGCCAGCAGCTTGTTAGTTCTCCAAGAGACCCAGTACTTC
CASSLLVLQETQYF
>-|TRBD2|TRBV7-6|TRBJ2-1
TGTGCCAGCAGCTTATTCGCGGGGGGGGCCAGTGAGCAGTTCTTC
CASSLFAGGASEQFF
>few|-|TRBV28|TRBJ1-3
TGTGCCAGCAGTTTGGGGGAGTGGGCCGGCAGGGGTGGAAACACCATATATTTT
CASSLGEWAGRGGNTIYF
>-|-|TRBV7-9|TRBJ2-2
TGTGCCAGCAGCTTAGTTACGAGCGCCAGCGGGGAGCTGTTTTTT
CASSLVTSASGELFF
>-|-|TRBV6-5|TRBJ2-1
TGTGCCAGCAGTTGGGACTCTTACAATGAGCAGTTCTTC
CASSWDSYNEQFF
>-|-|TRBV28|TRBJ1-1
TGTGCCAGCAGTGCCGACGGTATTGAAGCTTTCTTT
CASSADGIEAFF
>-|TRBD1|TRBV11-2|TRBJ1-5
TGTGCCAGCAGCTTAGCCGGGACAGGGGTGGATCAGCCCCAGCATTTT
CASSLAGTGVDQPQHF
>-|-|TRBV28|TRBJ1-2
TGTGCCAGCAGTTTCGGCAGGGGAGATGGCTACACCTTC
CASSFGRGDGYTF
>-|-|TRBV3-1/TRBV3-2|TRBJ1-5
TGTGCCAGCAGCCAACGACCGACGAGGCCCCAGCATTTT
CASSQRPTRPQHF
>few|TRBD1|TRBV5-1|TRBJ2-7
TGCGCCAGCAGCTTGACGGGACAGGAGATTTACGAGCAGTACTTC
CASSLTGQEIYEQYF
>-|TRBD2|TRBV27|TRBJ2-2
TGTGCCAGCAGAGGACTAGCGGGAGGGAACACCGGGGAGCTGTTTTTT
CASRGLAGGNTGELFF
>-|-|TRBV28|TRBJ2-7
TGTGCCAGTGGGGTGGGGCCCTACGAGCAGTACTTC
CASGVGPYEQYF
>-|TRBD1|TRBV3-1/TRBV3-2|TRBJ1-4
TGTGCCAGCAGCCCAACAGGGGGCGGTGAAAAACTGTTTTTT
CASSPTGGGEKLFF
>-|TRBD2|TRBV30|TRBJ2-5
TGTGCCTGGGAAGTGGGACTAGCGGGAGAGACCCAGTACTTC
CAWEVGLAGETQYF
>-|-|TRBV6-5|TRBJ2-7
TGTGCCAGCAGCAACCTACAGGGTTCCGGCGAGCAGTACTTC
CASSNLQGSGEQYF
>-|-|TRBV28|TRBJ1-5
TGTGCCAGCAGTTCATCGACCGGGGGGGCGAAGGGGCCCCAGCATTTT
CASSSSTGGAKGPQHF
>-|-|TRBV3-1/TRBV3-2|TRBJ2-1
TGTGCCAGCAGCCAAGGTCCGGCCTCCTACAATGAGCAGTTCTTC
CASSQGPASYNEQFF
>-|-|TRBV20-1|TRBJ2-7
TGCAGTGCTAGTGTTCCCGGGTCCTACGAGCAGTACTTC
CSASVPGSYEQYF
>-|-|TRBV19|TRBJ1-2
TGTGCCAGTAGTACCGCGGAAAGCTACACCTTC
CASSTAESYTF